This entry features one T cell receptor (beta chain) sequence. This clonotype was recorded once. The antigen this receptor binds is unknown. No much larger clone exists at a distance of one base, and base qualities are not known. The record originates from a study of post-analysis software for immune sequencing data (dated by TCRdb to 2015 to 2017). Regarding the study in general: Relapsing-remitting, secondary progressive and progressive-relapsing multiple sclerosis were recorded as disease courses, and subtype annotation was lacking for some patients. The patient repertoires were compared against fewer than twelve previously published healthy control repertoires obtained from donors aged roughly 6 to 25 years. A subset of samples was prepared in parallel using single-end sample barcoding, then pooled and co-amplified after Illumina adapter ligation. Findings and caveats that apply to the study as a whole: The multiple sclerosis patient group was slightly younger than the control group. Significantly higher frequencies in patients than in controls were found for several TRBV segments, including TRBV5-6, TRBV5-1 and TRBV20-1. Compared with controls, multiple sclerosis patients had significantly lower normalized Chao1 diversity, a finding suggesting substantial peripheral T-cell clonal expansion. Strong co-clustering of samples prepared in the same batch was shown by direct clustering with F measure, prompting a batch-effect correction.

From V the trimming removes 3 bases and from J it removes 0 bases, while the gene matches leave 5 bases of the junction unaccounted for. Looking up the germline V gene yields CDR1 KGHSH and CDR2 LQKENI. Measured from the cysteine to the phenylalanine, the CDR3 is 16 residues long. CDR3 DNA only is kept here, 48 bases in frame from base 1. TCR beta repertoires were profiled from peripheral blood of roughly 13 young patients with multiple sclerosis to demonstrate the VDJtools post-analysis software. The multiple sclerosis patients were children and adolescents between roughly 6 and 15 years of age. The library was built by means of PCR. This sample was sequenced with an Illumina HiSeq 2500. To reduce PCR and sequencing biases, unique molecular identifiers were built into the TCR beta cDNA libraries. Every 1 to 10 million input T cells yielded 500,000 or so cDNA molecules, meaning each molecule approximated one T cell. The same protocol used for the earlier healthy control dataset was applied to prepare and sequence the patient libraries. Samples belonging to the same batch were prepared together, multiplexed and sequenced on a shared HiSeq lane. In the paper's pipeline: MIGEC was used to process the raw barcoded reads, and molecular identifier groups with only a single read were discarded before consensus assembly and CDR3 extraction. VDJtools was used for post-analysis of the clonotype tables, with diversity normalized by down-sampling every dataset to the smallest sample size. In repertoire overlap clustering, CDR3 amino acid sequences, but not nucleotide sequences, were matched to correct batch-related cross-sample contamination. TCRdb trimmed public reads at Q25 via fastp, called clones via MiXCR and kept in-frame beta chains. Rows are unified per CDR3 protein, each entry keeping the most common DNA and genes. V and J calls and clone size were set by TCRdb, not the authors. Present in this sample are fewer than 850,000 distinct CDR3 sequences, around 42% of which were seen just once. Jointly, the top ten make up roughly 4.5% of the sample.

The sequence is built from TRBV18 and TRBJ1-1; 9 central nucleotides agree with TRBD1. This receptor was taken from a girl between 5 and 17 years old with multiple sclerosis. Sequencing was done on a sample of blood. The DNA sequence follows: TGTGCCAGCTCACCCATTGGACAGGGGTTGAACACTGAAGCTTTCTTT. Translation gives CASSPIGQGLNTEAFF.